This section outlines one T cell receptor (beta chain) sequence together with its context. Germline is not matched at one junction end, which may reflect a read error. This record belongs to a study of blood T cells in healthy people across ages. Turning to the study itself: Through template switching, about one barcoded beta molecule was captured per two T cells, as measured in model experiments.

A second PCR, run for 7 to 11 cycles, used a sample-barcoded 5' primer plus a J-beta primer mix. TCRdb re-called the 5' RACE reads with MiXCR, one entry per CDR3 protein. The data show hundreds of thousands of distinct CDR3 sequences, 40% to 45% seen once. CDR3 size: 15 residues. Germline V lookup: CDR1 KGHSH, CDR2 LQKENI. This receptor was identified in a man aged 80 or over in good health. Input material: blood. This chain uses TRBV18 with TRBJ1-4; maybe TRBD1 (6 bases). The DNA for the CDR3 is TGTGCCAGCTCACCCGGACAGCTTTCTAACGAAAAACTGTTTTTT. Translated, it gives CASSPGQLSNEKLFF.